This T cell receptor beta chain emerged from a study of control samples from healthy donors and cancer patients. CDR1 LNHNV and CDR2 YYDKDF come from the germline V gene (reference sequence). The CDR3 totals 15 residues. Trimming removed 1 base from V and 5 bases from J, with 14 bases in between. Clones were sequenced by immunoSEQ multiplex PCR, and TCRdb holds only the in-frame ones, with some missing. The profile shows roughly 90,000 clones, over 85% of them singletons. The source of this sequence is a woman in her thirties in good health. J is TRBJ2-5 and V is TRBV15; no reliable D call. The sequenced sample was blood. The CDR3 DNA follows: TGTGCCACCAGCAGAGTAACATTCAGTATCGAGACCCAGTACTTC. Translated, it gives CATSRVTFSIETQYF.